This T cell receptor beta chain was recovered during a study of Ad26.COV2.S vaccination and SARS-CoV-2 variants. Trimming removed 2 bases at V and 1 base at J, with 8 bases between. CDR3 length equals 14 residues. Germline V gene lookup returns CDR1 SGHTA and CDR2 FQGNSA. The treatment denotes: about 20 received Ad26.COV2.S at low or high dose, single or two shots; 5 received placebo; per-sample allocation not given. Specimen acquisition occurred on day 63 following the initial vaccine or placebo injection. Only in-frame clones appear in the TCRdb table, and some are missing; sequencing was by immunoSEQ multiplex PCR. The sample has about 350,000 clones, around 89% seen once; the top ten hold 6.4%.

The origin of this receptor is a person between 18 and 65 years old who received the Ad26.COV2.S COVID-19 vaccine or a placebo. The chain employs TRBV7-2 and TRBJ1-2; D remains ambiguous. The sequences come from peripheral blood, collected in a trial of Ad26.COV2.S vaccine versus placebo. In DNA, the CDR3 is TGTGCCAGCAGCTTATGGCATGTTAACTATGGCTACACCTTC. Translating gives CASSLWHVNYGYTF. Based on the CDR3 plus reference TRBV7-2 and TRBJ1-2, the full variable domain is GAGVSQSPSNKVTEKGKDVELRCDPISGHTALYWYRQSLGQGLEFLIYFQGNSAPDKSGLPSDRFSAERTGGSVSTLTIQRTQQEDSAVYLCASSLWHVNYGYTFGSGTRLTVV.